These T cell receptor beta chains were read from a single sample in a study of T cells in Graves' hyperthyroidism and ophthalmopathy. TCRdb passed the multiplex PCR reads through MiXCR, listing each CDR3 protein once. Of roughly 740,000 distinct CDR3 sequences in the sample, about a sixth were seen once. The sequenced sample consisted of blood. These receptor sequences come from a young man with Graves' hyperthyroidism. CDR3s include the opening cysteine and the closing phenylalanine or tryptophan. A D gene is named only where the DNA matches it firmly. Size values are once, few and many counts, or a class for expanded clones, and some rows have none.

NA,TRBJ2-3,TRBV3-1,NA,CASSQTGANTQYF,TGTGCCAGCAGCCAAACGGGGGCCAATACGCAGTATTTT
NA,TRBJ1-5,TRBV28,NA,CASSPGRGGRRQPQHF,TGTGCCAGCAGTCCAGGACGGGGGGGGAGGCGGCAGCCCCAGCATTTT
NA,TRBJ1-4,TRBV20-1,few,CSAPGPYNEKLFF,TGCAGTGCTCCCGGGCCATATAATGAAAAACTGTTTTTT
TRBD2,TRBJ2-1,TRBV29-1,NA,CSVELASGSDNEQFF,TGCAGCGTTGAATTGGCTAGCGGGAGTGACAATGAGCAGTTCTTC
NA,TRBJ2-1,TRBV30,NA,CAWSSGTYNEQFF,TGTGCCTGGAGTAGCGGAACCTACAATGAGCAGTTCTTC
NA,TRBJ1-1,TRBV29-1,many,CSVDQGGTEAFF,TGCAGCGTTGATCAGGGCGGCACTGAAGCTTTCTTT
NA,TRBJ1-6,TRBV10-3,many,CAISGIGPKREPLHF,TGTGCCATCAGTGGGATAGGACCCAAACGCGAACCCCTCCACTTT
NA,TRBJ1-4,TRBV28,many,CASRPSGAPTNEKLFF,TGTGCCAGCCGGCCCTCGGGGGCCCCAACTAATGAAAAACTGTTTTTT
NA,TRBJ1-1,TRBV30,NA,CAWRSLTAPAFF,TGTGCCTGGAGGTCCCTGACAGCTCCAGCTTTCTTT
NA,TRBJ2-7,TRBV6-5,NA,CASSYLTRIKGEQYF,TGTGCCAGCAGTTACTTAACTAGGATCAAGGGCGAGCAGTACTTC
TRBD2,TRBJ2-7,TRBV5-1,NA,CASSVTTSGSYEQYF,TGCGCCAGCAGCGTAACGACTAGCGGGAGCTACGAGCAGTACTTC
TRBD2,TRBJ2-1,TRBV3-1,many,CASSKGLANEQFF,TGTGCCAGCAGCAAGGGACTAGCCAATGAGCAGTTCTTC
TRBD1,TRBJ2-5,TRBV19,few,CASSIAATGAETQYF,TGTGCCAGTAGTATAGCGGCGACAGGGGCAGAGACCCAGTACTTC
NA,TRBJ2-1,TRBV11-2,many,CASSPFRDSGYNEQFF,TGTGCCAGCAGCCCTTTCCGGGACTCGGGCTACAATGAGCAGTTCTTC
TRBD2,TRBJ2-3,TRBV20-1,few,CSARPSGASTDTQYF,TGCAGTGCTAGACCTAGCGGAGCGAGCACAGATACGCAGTATTTT
NA,TRBJ2-7,TRBV7-9,many,CASTPADNEQYF,TGTGCCAGCACCCCGGCGGATAACGAGCAGTACTTC
TRBD2,TRBJ2-7,TRBV28,few,CASSFKPISLKTSGTSYEQYF,TGTGCCAGCAGTTTCAAGCCGATTTCGCTGAAGACTAGCGGGACATCCTACGAGCAGTACTTC
NA,TRBJ2-3,TRBV20-1,many,CSAPAADTQYF,TGCAGTGCCCCAGCTGCAGATACGCAGTATTTT
NA,TRBJ1-2,TRBV4-2,NA,CASSQDPTDYGYTF,TGTGCCAGCAGCCAAGACCCGACGGACTATGGCTACACCTTC
NA,TRBJ1-1,TRBV7-2,many,CASSWQAVNTEAFF,TGTGCCAGCAGCTGGCAAGCGGTGAACACTGAAGCTTTCTTT
TRBD2,TRBJ2-5,TRBV20-1,NA,CSAKTSGRIQETQYF,TGCAGTGCAAAAACTAGCGGGAGGATCCAAGAGACCCAGTACTTC
TRBD2,TRBJ2-3,TRBV7-3,many,CASSLMLAGSDTQYF,TGTGCCAGCAGCTTAATGCTAGCGGGATCAGATACGCAGTATTTT
NA,TRBJ2-2,TRBV29-1,few,CSGVKGMNTGELFF,TGCAGCGGAGTGAAGGGGATGAACACCGGGGAGCTGTTTTTT
NA,TRBJ2-1,TRBV20-1,few,CSAGHFNEQFF,TGCAGTGCTGGCCATTTCAATGAGCAGTTCTTC
NA,TRBJ2-5,TRBV30,many,CAWRSTGDLVETQYF,TGTGCCTGGAGATCTACGGGGGATCTGGTAGAGACCCAGTACTTC
NA,TRBJ1-4,TRBV27,NA,CASSFQRRDHLFF,TGTGCCAGCAGTTTCCAACGCCGGGACCACCTGTTTTTT
NA,TRBJ2-1,TRBV7-9,NA,CASSQGTSYNEQFF,TGTGCCAGCAGCCAAGGAACCTCCTACAATGAGCAGTTCTTC
NA,TRBJ2-5,TRBV30,few,CAWSVTSETQYF,TGTGCCTGGAGTGTAACTTCGGAGACCCAGTACTTC
NA,TRBJ2-7,TRBV4-1,NA,CASSQAQGLSEQYF,TGCGCCAGCAGCCAAGCGCAGGGGTTATCCGAGCAGTACTTC
TRBD2,TRBJ2-1,TRBV7-9,many,CASSDPEESSGYNEQFF,TGTGCCAGCAGCGACCCCGAGGAATCTAGCGGGTACAATGAGCAGTTCTTC
NA,TRBJ2-3,TRBV7-8,few,CASSLGGGSKDTQYF,TGTGCCAGCAGCTTAGGGGGCGGATCCAAAGATACGCAGTATTTT
NA,TRBJ1-6,TRBV7-3,NA,CASSFGGVGSPLHF,TGTGCCAGCAGCTTCGGGGGGGTAGGTTCACCCCTCCACTTT
NA,TRBJ2-3,TRBV7-9,NA,CASSLAGGPVSTDTQYF,TGTGCCAGCAGCTTAGCGGGGGGGCCGGTCAGCACAGATACGCAGTATTTT
NA,TRBJ1-4,TRBV6-1,NA,CASSPRGGYEKLFF,TGTGCCAGCAGTCCTAGGGGGGGGTATGAAAAACTGTTTTTT
TRBD2,TRBJ2-2,TRBV12-3/TRBV12-4,few,CASSFGFTREITGELFF,TGTGCCAGCAGTTTTGGGTTCACGCGGGAGATCACCGGGGAGCTGTTTTTT
NA,TRBJ2-2,TRBV5-4,NA,CASSPEAGTGELFF,TGTGCCAGCAGCCCGGAGGCGGGCACCGGGGAGCTGTTTTTT
NA,TRBJ1-1,TRBV29-1,NA,CSVAIMNTEAFF,TGCAGCGTCGCCATCATGAACACTGAAGCTTTCTTT
NA,TRBJ2-3,TRBV10-3,few,CAISDTDRTQYF,TGTGCCATCAGTGATACAGATCGTACGCAGTATTTT
NA,TRBJ1-1,TRBV24-1,NA,CATSVIDSMNTEAFF,TGTGCCACCAGTGTCATAGACAGCATGAACACTGAAGCTTTCTTT
TRBD2,TRBJ2-2,TRBV20-1,many,CSARGVLAGMNTGELFF,TGCAGTGCTAGAGGTGTGCTAGCGGGAATGAACACCGGGGAGCTGTTTTTT